The T cell receptor beta chain described here comes from a study of molecular identifiers for immune sequencing clone quantification. Background on the study: In the replicates, RNA derived from approximately 20,000 or 100,000 naive CD8 cells was divided into five parts, and four were sequenced.

TCRdb analysed the PCR reads with MiXCR anew, one entry per CDR3 protein. The sample gives about 510,000 distinct CDR3 sequences, about 21% of which show up once; around 0.84% is in the top ten. Trimming removed 6 bases at V and 2 bases at J, with 17 bases between. Germline V gene data show CDR1 as MNHEY and CDR2 as SMNVEV (reference sequence). CDR3 length equals 15 residues. Study-wide results and limits: Spike-in Jurkat TCR RNA from a single cell reportedly registered among about a million naive cells.

Using a CD8+CD4-CCR7+CD45RA+ phenotype, naive CD8 T cells were sorted. In the case of this clonotype: The antigen remains unidentified.

Sequencing was performed on naive CD8+ T cells from blood, with Jurkat cell RNA spiked in. Specified subset: FACS-sorted CD8+CD4-CCR7+CD45RA+ naive T cells. The source is a human donor in good health. Some libraries in this study had Jurkat cell RNA spiked in. The V and J genes are TRBV27 and TRBJ2-7; weak D call: TRBD1 (8 bases). CDR3 region: CASSTTGAGAYEQYF. The CDR3 DNA is TGTGCCAGCAGCACGACAGGGGCGGGAGCCTACGAGCAGTACTTC.